These T cell receptor beta chains were read from a single sample in a study of identical twins. Each CDR3 protein gets one entry after TCRdb re-called the 5' RACE reads with MiXCR. The data contain roughly 240,000 distinct CDR3 sequences, 7% of them seen just once; the ten biggest clones take up more than 3%. These records were also assigned to another study, of yellow fever vaccine responses in identical twins.

Sequenced: memory (CD45RO+) T cells sorted from blood. Source of these receptors: a woman between 18 and 29 years old in good health. Both conserved end residues are part of each CDR3. Each record gives: V gene, clone size, D gene, J gene, CDR3 protein, CDR3 DNA. D genes are given only for firm matches. Clone sizes are given selectively: once, few, many, or a class where the clone is expanded.

TRBV12-3/TRBV12-4	few	NA	TRBJ1-1	CASSLRIFTEAFF	TGTGCCAGCAGTTTAAGAATATTCACTGAAGCTTTCTTT
TRBV4-1	few	NA	TRBJ2-2	CASSQGRARRGELFF	TGCGCCAGCAGCCAAGGCAGGGCGAGGCGCGGGGAGCTGTTTTTT
TRBV2	NA	TRBD2	TRBJ2-2	CTSCEKAWTSGNTGELFF	TGTACCAGCTGTGAAAAAGCATGGACTAGCGGGAACACCGGGGAGCTGTTTTTT
TRBV10-1	few	NA	TRBJ1-1	CASSESLREAFF	TGCGCCAGCAGTGAGTCGTTGAGGGAAGCTTTCTTT
TRBV20-1	few	NA	TRBJ1-3	CSAKDLSGGNTIYF	TGCAGTGCTAAGGACCTTTCGGGGGGAAACACCATATATTTT
TRBV20-1	many	TRBD2	TRBJ2-1	CSARDGQREGRGNEQFF	TGCAGTGCTAGAGATGGGCAGCGGGAGGGTCGGGGCAATGAGCAGTTCTTC
TRBV6-5	NA	TRBD2	TRBJ2-1	CASSSPGGVDNEQFF	TGTGCCAGCAGTTCACCGGGGGGTGTGGACAATGAGCAGTTCTTC
TRBV18	few	TRBD1	TRBJ2-1	CASSVTGEWNEQFF	TGTGCCAGCTCAGTGACAGGGGAGTGGAATGAGCAGTTCTTC
TRBV7-9	NA	NA	TRBJ1-1	CASLGEGLSTEAFF	TGTGCCAGCCTGGGGGAGGGTTTGAGCACTGAAGCTTTCTTT
TRBV11-2	NA	NA	TRBJ2-3	CASSLEGNTQYF	TGTGCCAGCAGCTTAGAGGGAAATACGCAGTATTTT
TRBV12-3/TRBV12-4	many	NA	TRBJ1-2	CASSLSGQPYGYTF	TGTGCCAGCAGTTTATCAGGACAGCCCTATGGCTACACCTTC
TRBV19	few	TRBD1	TRBJ1-1	CASRSTGRNTEAFF	TGTGCCAGTAGGTCGACAGGGAGGAACACTGAAGCTTTCTTT
TRBV20-1	few	TRBD2	TRBJ2-2	CSARPMGLVGTGELFF	TGCAGTGCTAGACCTATGGGACTAGTGGGTACCGGGGAGCTGTTTTTT
TRBV12-3/TRBV12-4	many	NA	TRBJ1-6	CASSARGAGSSPLHF	TGTGCCAGCAGCGCGCGGGGGGCTGGAAGTTCACCCCTCCACTTT
TRBV9	many	NA	TRBJ1-2	CASSVGGELTIDGYTF	TGTGCCAGCAGCGTAGGGGGGGAACTAACCATCGATGGCTACACCTTC
TRBV15	many	NA	TRBJ2-6	CATSLMDSGANVLTF	TGTGCCACCAGCCTTATGGATTCTGGGGCCAACGTCCTGACTTTC
TRBV12-3/TRBV12-4	NA	NA	TRBJ1-1	CASSLREATEAFF	TGTGCCAGCAGTTTGAGGGAGGCCACTGAAGCTTTCTTT
TRBV6-1	many	TRBD1	TRBJ1-2	CASSEADRGGLDYGYTF	TGTGCCAGCAGTGAAGCTGACAGGGGGGGCTTGGACTATGGCTACACCTTC
TRBV7-2	few	TRBD1	TRBJ2-7	CASSYEQGAGQYF	TGTGCCAGCAGCTACGAACAGGGGGCCGGGCAGTACTTC
TRBV7-2	NA	NA	TRBJ1-5	CASSLADSSNQPQHF	TGTGCCAGCAGCTTAGCTGACTCGTCGAATCAGCCCCAGCATTTT
TRBV20-1	NA	NA	TRBJ2-7	CSASVGAGASYEQYF	TGCAGTGCTAGCGTGGGGGCGGGGGCCTCCTACGAGCAGTACTTC
TRBV5-1	NA	TRBD2	TRBJ2-7	CASSLAPSGYEQYF	TGCGCCAGCAGCTTGGCCCCTAGCGGCTACGAGCAGTACTTC
TRBV10-2	once	TRBD2	TRBJ2-6	CASSTYGLAESSGANVLTF	TGCGCCAGCAGTACTTACGGACTAGCGGAAAGCTCTGGGGCCAACGTCCTGACTTTC
TRBV5-1	NA	TRBD1	TRBJ2-2	CASSWRGTGETGELFF	TGCGCCAGCAGCTGGCGCGGGACAGGGGAGACCGGGGAGCTGTTTTTT
TRBV20-1	few	TRBD1	TRBJ2-3	CSAGNRGQATDTQYF	TGCAGTGCTGGTAACAGGGGGCAAGCGACAGATACGCAGTATTTT
TRBV28	few	NA	TRBJ2-7	CASSPTGAGYEQYF	TGTGCCAGCAGTCCCACCGGGGCAGGGTACGAGCAGTACTTC
TRBV20-1	many	TRBD1	TRBJ1-5	CSARQGVNQPQHF	TGCAGTGCCCGACAGGGGGTAAACCAGCCCCAGCATTTT
TRBV10-3	many	NA	TRBJ1-1	CASTRGGDTEAFF	TGTGCCAGTACCAGGGGAGGGGACACTGAAGCTTTCTTT
TRBV7-9	few	NA	TRBJ2-2	CASTDATNTGELFF	TGTGCCAGCACCGACGCCACGAACACCGGGGAGCTGTTTTTT
TRBV20-1	many	TRBD1	TRBJ1-1	CSARGGLATEAFF	TGCAGTGCCAGGGGGGGGCTAGCGACTGAAGCTTTCTTT
TRBV6-1	many	TRBD1	TRBJ1-2	CASSGQGDGYTF	TGTGCCAGCAGTGGTCAGGGGGATGGCTACACCTTC
TRBV5-1	NA	NA	TRBJ2-6	CASSLSVNSGANVLTF	TGCGCCAGCAGCTTGTCGGTGAACTCTGGGGCCAACGTCCTGACTTTC
TRBV11-1	few	TRBD2	TRBJ2-6	CASSKTGTRSSGANVLTF	TGTGCCAGCAGCAAAACCGGGACTAGGAGCTCTGGGGCCAACGTCCTGACTTTC
TRBV20-1	many	NA	TRBJ2-1	CSARAQGRPSSNEQFF	TGCAGTGCTAGAGCTCAGGGAAGGCCTTCAAGCAATGAGCAGTTCTTC
TRBV19	NA	TRBD2	TRBJ2-1	CASSTGTTYNEQFF	TGTGCCAGTAGTACCGGGACTACTTACAATGAGCAGTTCTTC
TRBV10-3	NA	TRBD2	TRBJ2-1	CAISSGSSHNEQFF	TGTGCCATCTCTAGCGGGAGCTCTCACAATGAGCAGTTCTTC
TRBV5-1	many	NA	TRBJ1-1	CASSLVGREIWNTEAFF	TGCGCCAGCAGCTTGGTGGGCAGGGAAATCTGGAACACTGAAGCTTTCTTT
TRBV7-7	few	TRBD2	TRBJ2-1	CASSLRGLAGDNEQFF	TGTGCCAGCAGCTTACGAGGACTAGCGGGCGACAATGAGCAGTTCTTC
TRBV20-1	many	NA	TRBJ2-5	CSAPLPGEQSGTQYF	TGCAGTGCTCCACTCCCGGGGGAACAAAGTGGGACCCAGTACTTC
TRBV3-1	NA	NA	TRBJ2-1	CASSQVGEGTYNEQFF	TGTGCCAGCAGCCAAGTGGGAGAGGGCACTTACAATGAGCAGTTCTTC
TRBV11-2	few	NA	TRBJ2-2	CASSLAHTGELFF	TGTGCCAGCAGCTTAGCTCACACCGGGGAGCTGTTTTTT
TRBV3-1	NA	NA	TRBJ1-4	CASSQGRFEKLFF	TGTGCCAGCAGCCAAGGAAGGTTCGAAAAACTGTTTTTT
TRBV6-1	many	TRBD1	TRBJ2-1	CASRKTGWNEQFF	TGTGCCAGCAGAAAGACAGGGTGGAATGAGCAGTTCTTC
TRBV10-3	many	NA	TRBJ1-1	CAITSTGANTEAFF	TGTGCCATCACCTCGACAGGAGCGAACACTGAAGCTTTCTTT
TRBV5-1	NA	TRBD2	TRBJ2-1	CASSLALAGGPHEQFF	TGCGCCAGCAGCTTGGCACTAGCGGGAGGGCCCCATGAGCAGTTCTTC
TRBV12-3/TRBV12-4	many	NA	TRBJ1-3	CASSLRQGSSGNTIYF	TGTGCCAGCAGTTTAAGGCAGGGGAGCTCTGGAAACACCATATATTTT
TRBV28	few	NA	TRBJ1-5	CASPGTSNQPQHF	TGTGCCAGCCCCGGGACTTCCAATCAGCCCCAGCATTTT
TRBV12-3/TRBV12-4	NA	NA	TRBJ2-1	CACSPGNNEQFF	TGTGCCTGCAGTCCGGGGAACAATGAGCAGTTCTTC
TRBV5-1	NA	TRBD1	TRBJ2-2	CASSLGRQGVTGELFF	TGCGCCAGCAGCTTAGGACGACAGGGGGTAACCGGGGAGCTGTTTTTT
TRBV6-1	few	TRBD1	TRBJ2-1	CASSRTGVPYNEQFF	TGTGCCAGCAGTCGAACAGGGGTTCCCTACAATGAGCAGTTCTTC
TRBV7-9	many	NA	TRBJ1-5	CASSSYGVGNQPQHF	TGTGCCAGCAGCAGCTACGGAGTTGGCAATCAGCCCCAGCATTTT